This TCR beta chain derives from a study of T cells in narcolepsy. This clone was seen a single time. Germline V gives CDR1 SNHLY, CDR2 FYNNEI. The CDR3 runs to 14 residues. The V end lost 1 base, the J end lost 7 bases, and 8 bases lay between the germline ends. Data came from immunoSEQ multiplex PCR; TCRdb stores just in-frame clones and leaves some out. The table lists about 30,000 clones, approximately 85% of them singletons, with about 1.2% in the top ten. The V and J genes are TRBV2 and TRBJ1-6; no firm D call. The sample comprised CD45RA- memory CD4+ T cells from PBMCs. This clonotype was obtained from a human donor with narcolepsy. The CDR3 nucleotides are TGTGCCAGCAGTGAAGGGGAAGCGAATTCACCCCTCCACTTT. This gives the protein CASSEGEANSPLHF.